These 4 T cell receptor beta chains were all obtained from the same sample, sequenced in a study of OX40 agonist ivuxolimab in advanced cancers. TCRdb's table, derived via immunoSEQ multiplex PCR, lists solely in-frame clones and lacks some. Here the sample spans tens of thousands of clones, roughly four fifths being singletons. The specimen was CD4+ or CD8+ T cells sorted from blood, collected in a trial of the OX40 agonist ivuxolimab. The source of these receptors is an adult with an advanced solid tumor such as melanoma, head and neck, liver or kidney cancer.

J is TRBJ2-1 and V is TRBV29-1; TRBD2 agrees at 12 bases. Germline V CDR1 and CDR2: SQVTM, ANQGSEA. With 3 bases clipped from V and 4 bases from J, the junction kept 1 base outside the gene matches. This CDR3 contains 14 residues. The CDR3 is CSVEGLAGYNEQFF. The CDR3 DNA sequence: TGCAGCGTTGAGGGACTAGCGGGTTACAATGAGCAGTTCTTC.

V is TRBV7-9 and J is TRBJ2-5; the D is unclear. V lost 3 bases and J 5 bases, leaving 10 bases between the germline ends. The germline V gene encodes CDR1 SEHNR and CDR2 FQNEAQ (reference sequence). The CDR3 is 13 amino acids. As DNA, the CDR3 is TGTGCCAGCAGCTTGGCAGCGTTCGAGACCCAGTACTTC. This sequence encodes CASSLAAFETQYF.

This clone was detected once. CDR3 sequence (DNA): TGTGCCAGCATATCGGTCGAGGGGACTGAAGCTTTCTTT. Translated, it gives CASISVEGTEAFF. The chain joins TRBV7-9 to TRBJ1-1; TRBD1 is a possible D gene (5 bases). The CDR3 spans 13 residues. Per the germline V gene, CDR1 is SEHNR and CDR2 is FQNEAQ (reference sequence). The ends were cut back, 7 bases at V and 5 bases at J, with 14 bases in the middle.

V and J are TRBV6-6 and TRBJ2-1; 9 bases match TRBD2. Looked up from germline, CDR1 is MNHNY and CDR2 is SVGAGI (reference sequence). J gave up 7 bases and V 6 bases, and 10 bases lay outside the gene matches. The CDR3 runs 15 residues. The CDR3 region has the DNA TGTGCCAGCAGGCACGGACTAGCGACGTCGAATGAGCAGTTCTTC. Translating gives CASRHGLATSNEQFF.